The sample holds one count of the clone carrying this T cell receptor beta chain. No antigen is known for it. Data came from immunoSEQ multiplex PCR; TCRdb stores just in-frame clones and leaves some out. The sample records around 60,000 clones, 73% being singletons. Antigen-specific CD4+ T cell clonotypes were called by their expansion after viral peptide-pool culture in ViraFEST. Culturing for around eleven days preceded CD4+ T cell isolation. The participants, recipients of two vaccine doses, got either BNT162b2 or mRNA-1273. This sample was taken from a study of vaccination effects on CD4 cells after COVID-19. Study-level information: Post-vaccine specimens arrived a median 72 days past the second dose.

The germline V gene has CDR1 SGHRS and CDR2 YFSETQ. This CDR3 has 14 amino acids. V was trimmed by 4 bases and J by 0 bases, leaving 8 bases between them. This chain uses TRBV5-1 with TRBJ2-1; D perhaps matches TRBD2 (5 bases). This material consisted of CD4+ T cells from PBMCs cultured with HCoV-229E spike peptides, taken after COVID-19 vaccination. This clonotype was obtained from a human donor who received a COVID-19 vaccine. The CDR3 nucleotides read TGCGCCAGCAGCCCGGGAAACTCCTACAATGAGCAGTTCTTC. Translation: CASSPGNSYNEQFF.